The 19 T cell receptor beta chains below all came from one sample that was sequenced in a study of T-cell reconstitution after alpha-beta-depleted transplantation in children. During its preparation, the TCRbeta library received unique molecular identifiers. TCRdb re-called the PCR reads with MiXCR, one entry per CDR3 protein. The sample records around 400,000 distinct CDR3 sequences, about a fifth being singletons. Here the sequenced sample was PBMCs from the stem cell graft donor, taken from the stem cell graft. The receptors here all came from a human donor who donated a stem cell graft to a child with acute myeloid leukemia.

The sample holds a few counts of this clonotype. This chain joins TRBV5-1 and TRBJ2-5; 10 bases are a match to TRBD1. The germline CDR1 and CDR2 sequences are SGHRS and YFSETQ. The CDR3 is 15 residues long. The V segment lost 4 bases and the J segment 4 bases; nucleotides outside the gene matches: 7. The CDR3 nucleotides are TGCGCCAGCAGCCAGGGACAGGGGAAGCGAGAGACCCAGTACTTC. Amino acids: CASSQGQGKRETQYF. Full variable domain (missing parts from reference TRBV5-1 and TRBJ2-5): KAGVTQTPRYLIKTRGQQVTLSCSPISGHRSVSWYQQTPGQGLQFLFEYFSETQRNKGNFPGRFSGRQFSNSRSEMNVSTLELGDSALYLCASSQGQGKRETQYFGPGTRLLVL.

This clonotype was seen only a few times. V and J are TRBV5-1 and TRBJ2-3, with 8 bases lining up with TRBD2. Germline CDR1 SGHRS, CDR2 YFSETQ. V dropped 3 bases and J dropped 2; count of bases not matched to a gene: 5. The CDR3 totals 15 residues. As DNA, the CDR3 is TGCGCCAGCAGCTCAGCGGGAGTGAACACAGATACGCAGTATTTT. This encodes CASSSAGVNTDTQYF.

The DNA for the CDR3 is TGCAGTGCTAGACTAAACAGGGGAAGCAATCAGCCCCAGCATTTT. This codes for CSARLNRGSNQPQHF. The J gene is TRBJ1-5, the V gene TRBV20-1, with 7 positions matching TRBD1. J was trimmed by 1 base and V by 2 bases; bases with no gene match: 5. Looked up from germline, CDR1 is DFQATT and CDR2 is SNEGSKA (reference sequence). This CDR3 is built from 15 residues.

This clonotype was counted a few times. This CDR3 is CASSLDRGLEDTQYF. The CDR3, as DNA: TGCGCCAGCAGCTTAGACAGGGGGCTGGAAGATACGCAGTATTTT. The rearrangement joins TRBV5-1 to TRBJ2-3; 10 bases align to TRBD1. The CDR3 loop spans 15 amino acids. Germline V lookup: CDR1 SGHRS, CDR2 YFSETQ. V was clipped by 2 bases and J by 5 bases; unmatched bases: 5.

The J gene is TRBJ2-1, the V gene TRBV7-3, with 8 bases aligning to TRBD2. This CDR3 comprises 15 residues. The V and J ends lost 5 bases and 4 bases, in that order; junction bases with no gene match: 7. CDR1 and CDR2 (germline): SGHTA, FQGTGA. The CDR3 coding sequence is TGTGCCAGCAGCACGGCGGGAGGCCATTACAATGAGCAGTTCTTC. Protein: CASSTAGGHYNEQFF.

This clonotype was recorded a few times. The chain recombines TRBV25-1 with TRBJ2-1; 8 bases match TRBD2. CDR3 size: 15 residues. V shed 6 bases and J 6 bases; nucleotides not matched to a gene: 10. Germline V gene sequence: CDR1 MGHDK, CDR2 SYGVNS. The CDR3 protein is CASRTTSGVSNEQFF. CDR3 DNA: TGTGCCAGCAGAACTACTAGCGGAGTATCCAATGAGCAGTTCTTC. The variable domain in full, completed from reference TRBV25-1 and TRBJ2-1, reads EADIYQTPRYLVIGTGKKITLECSQTMGHDKMYWYQQDPGMELHLIHYSYGVNSTEKGDLSSESTVSRIRTEHFPLTLESARPSHTSQYLCASRTTSGVSNEQFFGPGTRLTVL.

Many counts were recorded for this clonotype. J is TRBJ2-5 and V is TRBV20-1; TRBD2 matches at 8 bases. The CDR3 runs to 18 residues. Germline trimming cut 5 bases from V and 6 bases from J; bases unmatched to any gene: 23. The germline gives CDR1 DFQATT, CDR2 SNEGSKA (reference sequence). CDR3 nucleotide sequence: TGCAGTGCTTCATTCTCCGGGACTAGGAGTCAACCAACTAAGACCCAGTACTTC. Its protein product is CSASFSGTRSQPTKTQYF.

For the CDR3, the DNA is TGTGCCAGCAGTCTCGGGACTAGCGGGAGGACATTGTATGAGCAGTACTTC. It is translated as CASSLGTSGRTLYEQYF. The V gene is TRBV28, the J gene TRBJ2-7; 15 positions agree with TRBD2. This CDR3 comprises 17 residues. Germline CDR1 is MDHEN and CDR2 is SYDVKM. The junction had 12 bases not matched to a gene; V was cut back by 5 bases and J by 7 bases. The full variable domain, its missing parts supplied by reference TRBV28 and TRBJ2-7, is DVKVTQSSRYLVKRTGEKVFLECVQDMDHENMFWYRQDPGLGLRLIYFSYDVKMKEKGDIPEGYSVSREKKERFSLILESASTNQTSMYLCASSLGTSGRTLYEQYFGPGTRLTVT.

This clonotype was recorded a few times. The chain combines TRBV12-3 or TRBV12-4 with TRBJ2-1, with 10 nucleotides matching TRBD2. With 3 bases clipped from V and 5 bases from J, the junction kept 4 bases outside the gene matches. The CDR3 contains 15 residues. This CDR3 reads CASSLLAGVHNEQFF. The CDR3 nucleotides are TGTGCCAGCAGTTTGCTAGCGGGAGTCCACAATGAGCAGTTCTTC.

This rearrangement joins TRBV2 to TRBJ2-1, with D uncertain. Germline values: CDR1 SNHLY, CDR2 FYNNEI. The V end was cut by 8 bases, the J end by 6 bases, with 14 bases between. This CDR3 contains 13 residues. The CDR3 reads CASRVDLGNEQFF. The CDR3 DNA reads as TGTGCCAGCCGTGTAGATTTGGGCAATGAGCAGTTCTTC.

The V call is TRBV12-3 or TRBV12-4, the J call TRBJ1-2; 12 nucleotides line up with TRBD1. V lost 2 bases, J lost 6 bases, and 10 bases stayed unmatched. The CDR3 is 17 residues long. CDR3 bases: TGTGCCAGCAGTTTATCTAGGCGGGACAGGGGGCGTAATGGCTACACCTTC. Translating it yields CASSLSRRDRGRNGYTF.

V gene TRBV20-1 combines with J gene TRBJ2-7; a weak D match, TRBD2 (6 bases). Trimming stripped 6 bases from V and 3 bases from J, with 15 bases between. This CDR3 has 13 residues. Germline V CDR1 and CDR2: DFQATT, SNEGSKA (reference sequence). This CDR3 is CSASGGILYEQYF. In DNA form, the CDR3 reads TGCAGTGCGTCGGGCGGGATCCTCTACGAGCAGTACTTC.

A few counts support this clonotype. The chain employs TRBV20-1 and TRBJ2-7; maybe TRBD2 (5 bases). The CDR3 spans 15 residues. Germline lookup yields CDR1 DFQATT and CDR2 SNEGSKA (reference sequence). V was trimmed by 2 bases and J by 1 base, leaving 15 bases between them. The DNA for the CDR3 is TGCAGTGCTAGACGAGCGGAGCCCCTTTCCTACGAGCAGTACTTC. Translating it yields CSARRAEPLSYEQYF.

This clonotype occurred a few times. This sequence joins TRBV7-2 and TRBJ1-1; weak D call: TRBD1 (6 bases). The CDR3 covers 14 residues. Trimming took 7 bases from V and 1 from J, leaving 13 bases between them. Germline-derived CDR1 and CDR2 are SGHTA and FQGNSA. The DNA for the CDR3 is TGTGCCAGCACCCCCCAGGGGCGGAACACTGAAGCTTTCTTT. This translates into CASTPQGRNTEAFF.

About this clonotype: The junction shows a germline mismatch at one end, possibly a read error. The CDR3, as DNA: TGTGCCATCAGCTTAGGCGGGAGGGGGCAGTTCTTC. Translating it yields CAISLGGRGQFF. The chain carries TRBV13 and TRBJ2-1, with TRBD2 matching over 9 bases. Germline V CDR1 and CDR2: PRHDT, FYEKMQ (reference sequence). The CDR3 contains 12 residues.

The V gene is TRBV7-2, the J gene TRBJ2-7; TRBD1 might be the D (5 bases). The V end lost 5 bases, the J end lost 3 bases, and 11 bases lay between the germline ends. This CDR3 is built from 13 residues. From germline, CDR1 is SGHTA and CDR2 FQGNSA. CDR3 amino acids: CASSLPTVYEQYF. For the CDR3, the DNA is TGTGCCAGCAGCCTCCCGACAGTCTACGAGCAGTACTTC. The whole variable domain, remainder taken from reference TRBV7-2 and TRBJ2-7, is GAGVSQSPSNKVTEKGKDVELRCDPISGHTALYWYRQSLGQGLEFLIYFQGNSAPDKSGLPSDRFSAERTGGSVSTLTIQRTQQEDSAVYLCASSLPTVYEQYFGPGTRLTVT.

The rearrangement links TRBV6-1 to TRBJ1-6, with a possible D match to TRBD1 (5 bases). Trimming took off 8 bases at V and 9 bases at J, with 20 bases between the two ends. This CDR3 region has 15 residues. CDR1 and CDR2 from the germline V gene are MNHNS and SASEGT. This CDR3 is CASFTYRSEGSPLHF. The CDR3 nucleotides are TGTGCCAGCTTTACCTACAGGTCCGAGGGTTCACCCCTCCACTTT.

The chain carries TRBV15 and TRBJ2-3; 7 nucleotides line up with TRBD1. The V gene's germline CDR1 is LNHNV and CDR2 YYDKDF (reference sequence). Trimming took 10 bases from V and 5 from J; bases not matched to a gene: 12. The CDR3 runs 14 residues. CDR3 protein: CAKKQQGSEDTQYF. DNA of the CDR3: TGTGCCAAGAAACAACAGGGGTCTGAAGATACGCAGTATTTT.

V usage is TRBV20-1 and J usage is TRBJ2-7, with TRBD1 identical over 9 bases. With 5 bases clipped from V and 2 bases from J, the junction kept 7 bases outside the gene matches. In germline, CDR1 is DFQATT, CDR2 SNEGSKA (reference sequence). This CDR3 spans 14 amino acids. CDR3 nucleotides: TGCAGTGCTCGGTTGACAGGGGGACCCTACGAGCAGTACTTC. This translates into CSARLTGGPYEQYF.